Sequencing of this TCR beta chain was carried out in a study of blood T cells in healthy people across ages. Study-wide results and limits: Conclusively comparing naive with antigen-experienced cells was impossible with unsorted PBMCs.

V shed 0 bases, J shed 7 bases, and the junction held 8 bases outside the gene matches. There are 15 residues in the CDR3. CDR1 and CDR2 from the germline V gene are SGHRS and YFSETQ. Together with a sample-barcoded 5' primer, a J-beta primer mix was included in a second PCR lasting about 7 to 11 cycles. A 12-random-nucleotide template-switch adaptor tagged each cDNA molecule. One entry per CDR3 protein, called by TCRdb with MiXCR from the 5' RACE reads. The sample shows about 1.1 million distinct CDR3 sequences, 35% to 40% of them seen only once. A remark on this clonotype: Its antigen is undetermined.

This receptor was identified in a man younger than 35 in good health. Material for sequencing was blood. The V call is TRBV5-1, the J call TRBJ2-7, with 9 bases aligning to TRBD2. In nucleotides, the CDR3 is TGCGCCAGCAGCTTGGAGATAGCGGGGGAGGATGAGCAGTACTTC. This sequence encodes CASSLEIAGEDEQYF.